This record covers a single T cell receptor beta chain. Its antigen is still unknown. The record originates from a study of PD-1 blockade in classical Hodgkin lymphoma. As for the study in general: Nivolumab was given intravenously to patients at 3 mg/kg every 2 weeks.

V shed 4 bases and J shed 5 bases, with 14 bases lying between them. The V gene's germline CDR1 is SGHTA and CDR2 FQGNSA. CDR3 size: 15 residues. Documented time point: cycle 4 day 1 (C4D1), after less than 7 weeks of nivolumab. Every patient was affected by relapse after autologous stem cell transplantation, while exposure to brentuximab vedotin was not uniform. Broader study findings: Significant TCR diversity gains by C4D1 occurred in CD4+ but not CD8+ cells.

TCRdb's copy holds only in-frame clones and misses some; the assay was immunoSEQ multiplex PCR. The repertoire holds around 65,000 clones, with roughly 85% as singletons. The starting material was peripheral blood mononuclear cells (PBMCs), obtained before the fourth cycle of nivolumab. The chain links TRBV7-2 to TRBJ2-2, with D maybe TRBD1 (6 bases). The receptor was isolated from a human donor with classical Hodgkin lymphoma. CDR3 sequence: CASSSLDRFTGELFF. As DNA, the CDR3 is TGTGCCAGCAGCTCACTAGACAGGTTTACCGGGGAGCTGTTTTTT.